This is a list of T cell receptor beta chains from one sample in a study of spatial heterogeneity in lung cancer. In TCRdb, the 5' RACE reads were re-called with MiXCR into one record per CDR3 protein. Among about 13,000 distinct CDR3 sequences listed, 4% to 5.5% were seen once. Sequences were derived from lung tumor tissue, sampled at surgery. The receptors were sampled from a male donor with early-stage non-small cell lung cancer. CDR3s include the opening cysteine and the closing phenylalanine or tryptophan. The D gene is left open where the match is weak. Clone size reads once, few, many, or a class if the clone is expanded.

D: TRBD1; J: TRBJ2-3; V: TRBV19; size: many; CDR3: CASSQAGGNTDTQYF; DNA: TGTGCCAGTAGTCAGGCAGGGGGCAACACAGATACGCAGTATTTT
D: .; J: TRBJ2-4; V: TRBV6-5; size: few; CDR3: CASSYSPGKNIQYF; DNA: TGTGCCAGCAGTTACTCTCCGGGCAAAAACATTCAGTACTTC
D: TRBD1; J: TRBJ1-2; V: TRBV15; size: many; CDR3: CATSRVGTGRYTF; DNA: TGTGCCACCAGCAGAGTAGGGACAGGACGCTACACCTTC
D: TRBD1; J: TRBJ2-5; V: TRBV20-1; size: many; CDR3: CSALDRVETQYF; DNA: TGCAGTGCCCTGGACAGGGTAGAGACCCAGTACTTC
D: .; J: TRBJ1-4; V: TRBV28; size: many; CDR3: CASTSANEKLFF; DNA: TGTGCCAGCACCAGCGCTAATGAAAAACTGTTTTTT
D: .; J: TRBJ1-2; V: TRBV7-9; size: many; CDR3: CASSLESQGSGYTF; DNA: TGTGCCAGCAGCTTAGAGTCGCAGGGAAGTGGCTACACCTTC
D: TRBD1; J: TRBJ1-1; V: TRBV7-2; size: many; CDR3: CASSFSGDRYSEAFF; DNA: TGTGCCAGCAGCTTCTCTGGGGACAGGTACAGTGAAGCTTTCTTT
D: .; J: TRBJ2-5; V: TRBV20-1; size: many; CDR3: CSAREGFETQYF; DNA: TGCAGTGCTAGAGAAGGCTTTGAGACCCAGTACTTC
D: .; J: TRBJ1-6; V: TRBV6-6; size: many; CDR3: CASSYNSPLHF; DNA: TGTGCCAGCAGTTACAATTCACCCCTCCACTTT
D: .; J: TRBJ2-2; V: TRBV29-1; size: few; CDR3: CSVRSSLGELFF; DNA: TGCAGCGTTCGATCTAGCCTCGGGGAGCTGTTTTTT
D: .; J: TRBJ2-2; V: TRBV20-1; size: many; CDR3: CSASQLAGPTGELFF; DNA: TGCAGTGCTAGTCAGCTGGCGGGGCCCACCGGGGAGCTGTTTTTT
D: TRBD1; J: TRBJ1-2; V: TRBV28; size: many; CDR3: CASSSLGEGAGGYTF; DNA: TGTGCCAGCAGTTCTCTGGGGGAGGGGGCTGGAGGCTACACCTTC
D: .; J: TRBJ2-2; V: TRBV7-2; size: many; CDR3: CASGALPGNPANTGELFF; DNA: TGTGCCAGCGGGGCGCTGCCAGGGAATCCCGCGAACACCGGGGAGCTGTTTTTT
D: .; J: TRBJ2-7; V: TRBV7-7; size: many; CDR3: CASTSINREPSYEQYF; DNA: TGTGCTAGCACCTCTATAAATAGGGAGCCCTCCTACGAGCAGTACTTC
D: .; J: TRBJ1-5; V: TRBV7-8; size: many; CDR3: CASSLGGGAGQPQHF; DNA: TGTGCCAGCAGCTTAGGTGGGGGCGCGGGTCAGCCCCAGCATTTT
D: TRBD1; J: TRBJ2-1; V: TRBV5-4; size: many; CDR3: CASSLDRSSYNEQFF; DNA: TGTGCCAGCAGCCTGGACAGGTCCTCCTACAATGAGCAGTTCTTC
D: TRBD1; J: TRBJ1-5; V: TRBV7-8; size: many; CDR3: CASSLGQGASNQPQHF; DNA: TGTGCCAGCAGCTTAGGACAGGGGGCAAGCAATCAGCCCCAGCATTTT
D: .; J: TRBJ1-4; V: TRBV7-2; size: few; CDR3: CASSFLGGTTNEKLFF; DNA: TGTGCCAGCAGCTTCCTGGGTGGTACAACTAATGAAAAACTGTTTTTT
D: .; J: TRBJ2-5; V: TRBV19; size: few; CDR3: CASSIDFQETQYF; DNA: TGTGCCAGTAGTATAGACTTCCAAGAGACCCAGTACTTC
D: .; J: TRBJ1-6; V: TRBV7-8; size: many; CDR3: CASSLEGRQAKDSPLHF; DNA: TGTGCCAGCAGCTTAGAAGGAAGGCAGGCGAAGGACTCACCCCTCCACTTT
D: .; J: TRBJ2-7; V: TRBV10-3; size: many; CDR3: CAISFDRNYEQYF; DNA: TGTGCCATCAGTTTTGACAGGAACTACGAGCAGTACTTC
D: TRBD1; J: TRBJ2-2; V: TRBV18; size: few; CDR3: CASSPARQGRDTGELFF; DNA: TGTGCCAGCTCACCCGCCAGACAGGGCCGGGACACCGGGGAGCTGTTTTTT
D: TRBD1; J: TRBJ1-5; V: TRBV5-1; size: medium-sized; CDR3: CASSLSGQGAPQHF; DNA: TGCGCCAGCAGCTTGTCAGGTCAGGGGGCACCCCAGCATTTT
D: .; J: TRBJ2-7; V: TRBV7-2; size: many; CDR3: CASSTTGSLYEQYF; DNA: TGTGCCAGCAGCACCACAGGGTCCCTCTACGAGCAGTACTTC
D: .; J: TRBJ2-3; V: TRBV7-2; size: many; CDR3: CASSFVPGDTQYF; DNA: TGTGCCAGCAGCTTCGTTCCCGGGGATACGCAGTATTTT
D: .; J: TRBJ1-4; V: TRBV5-1; size: many; CDR3: CASSSNGLAGEKLFF; DNA: TGCGCCAGCAGCTCTAACGGACTGGCGGGGGAAAAACTGTTTTTT
D: .; J: TRBJ2-7; V: TRBV7-2; size: many; CDR3: CASSPPWSEQYF; DNA: TGTGCCAGCAGCCCCCCGTGGTCCGAGCAGTACTTC